This TCR beta chain was captured by sequencing in a study of beta chain features in type 1 diabetes. Study overall: Across all samples, roughly 98,000,000 sorted cells were examined.

Staining for CD45RO/CCR7/CD25/CD127/CD95/CD27 allowed sorting of CD4+ naive, central memory, regulatory and stem cell-like memory cells. Overall study findings and caveats: Type 1 diabetes patients showed a moderate but significant shortening of TCRB CDR3s in all four CD4+ subsets. Compared to healthy donors, patients appeared to have naive, central memory and Treg TCRB repertoires that were more alike.

The CDR3 is 14 residues long. Germline V gene lookup returns CDR1 SGHRS and CDR2 YFSETQ. The ends were cut back, 1 base at V and 3 bases at J, with 10 bases in the middle. This clone was seen only a few times. Antigen: not known. Sequencing targeted expressed TCRB transcripts, as all isolated RNA had been reverse transcribed. Sequencing was performed with immunoSEQ multiplex PCR; in TCRdb, only in-frame clones are kept and a portion is missing. The data contain 300,000 to 350,000 clones, approximately 13% of them singletons. The TCR comes from a woman younger than 30 with type 1 diabetes. Source material: naive CD4+ T cells from blood. The genes are TRBV5-1 and TRBJ1-1; D is perhaps TRBD1 (5 bases). This chain's CDR3 is CASSLIRGDTEAFF. CDR3 sequence (DNA): TGCGCCAGCAGCTTGATCCGGGGGGACACTGAAGCTTTCTTT.